This TCR beta chain originates from a study of CD4+ T cells in melanoma. Study observations and caveats: In melanoma, neoantigen-specific CD4+ T cells reportedly differed in differentiation state. CD8+ T cell, macrophage and B cell function reportedly correlated with neoantigen-specific CD4+ T cells.

On this clone: No antigen is known for it.

This CDR3 comprises 14 residues. Germline V gene data show CDR1 as MRHNA and CDR2 as SNTAGT. The germline V and J ends were trimmed by 2 bases and 4 bases, with 9 bases remaining between them. Repertoires were generated with immunoSEQ multiplex PCR, while TCRdb's copy carries only in-frame clones and drops some. The repertoire holds over 15,000 clones, with around 77% as singletons. The receptor was isolated from a human donor with melanoma. What was sequenced was cells from a culture (not recorded whether cultured in vitro). The chain joins TRBV6-4 to TRBJ2-1, with D perhaps TRBD1 (6 bases). The CDR3 nucleotides are TGTGCCAGCAGTGACGGGACAAAATACAATGAGCAGTTCTTC. Amino acid sequence: CASSDGTKYNEQFF.